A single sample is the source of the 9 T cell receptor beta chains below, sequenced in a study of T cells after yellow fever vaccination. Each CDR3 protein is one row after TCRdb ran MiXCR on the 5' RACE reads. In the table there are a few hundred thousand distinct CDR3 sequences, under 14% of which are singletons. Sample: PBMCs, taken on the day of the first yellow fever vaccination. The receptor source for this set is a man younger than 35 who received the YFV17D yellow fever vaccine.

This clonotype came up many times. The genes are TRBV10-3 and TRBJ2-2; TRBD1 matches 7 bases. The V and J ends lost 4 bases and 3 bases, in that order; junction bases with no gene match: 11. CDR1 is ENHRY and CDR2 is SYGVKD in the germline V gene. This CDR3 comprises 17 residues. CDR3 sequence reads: CAISGAGGTSDTGELFF. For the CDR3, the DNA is TGTGCCATCAGTGGGGCAGGGGGAACATCGGACACCGGGGAGCTGTTTTTT.

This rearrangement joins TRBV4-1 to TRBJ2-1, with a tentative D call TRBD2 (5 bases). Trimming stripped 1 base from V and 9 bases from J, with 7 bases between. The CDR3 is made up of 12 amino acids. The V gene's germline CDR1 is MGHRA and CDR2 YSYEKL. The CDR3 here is CASSQVGSEQFF. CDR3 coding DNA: TGCGCCAGCAGCCAAGTGGGGAGTGAGCAGTTCTTC.

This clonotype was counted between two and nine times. In nucleotides, the CDR3 is TGTGCCAGCAGTAAACAGGGGGCTCCCTACGAGCAGTACGTC. It encodes CASSKQGAPYEQYV. The V gene is TRBV14, the J gene TRBJ2-7; 9 bases are shared with TRBD1. V was pared by 6 bases and J by 2 bases, with 5 bases of the junction left unmatched. The CDR3 runs 14 residues. Germline V lookup: CDR1 SGHDN, CDR2 FVKESK.

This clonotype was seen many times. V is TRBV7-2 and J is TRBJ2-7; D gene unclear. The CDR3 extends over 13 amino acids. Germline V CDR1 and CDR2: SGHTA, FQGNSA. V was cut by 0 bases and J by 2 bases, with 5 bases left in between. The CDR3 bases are TGTGCCAGCAGCTTAGCGCCGGCCTACGAGCAGTACTTC. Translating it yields CASSLAPAYEQYF.

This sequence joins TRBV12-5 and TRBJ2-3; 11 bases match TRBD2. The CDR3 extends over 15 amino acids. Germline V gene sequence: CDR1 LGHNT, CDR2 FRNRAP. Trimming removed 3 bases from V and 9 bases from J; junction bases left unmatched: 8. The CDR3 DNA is TGTGCTAGTGGTTTCATAGCGGGGGGGCCGGTCACGCAGTATTTT. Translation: CASGFIAGGPVTQYF.

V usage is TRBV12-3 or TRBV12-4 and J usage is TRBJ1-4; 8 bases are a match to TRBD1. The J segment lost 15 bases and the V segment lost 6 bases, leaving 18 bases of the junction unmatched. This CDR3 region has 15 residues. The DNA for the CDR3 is TGTGCCAGCAGCGAAACAGGGGGGACGAAAAAGGAGGTGTTTTTT. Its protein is CASSETGGTKKEVFF.

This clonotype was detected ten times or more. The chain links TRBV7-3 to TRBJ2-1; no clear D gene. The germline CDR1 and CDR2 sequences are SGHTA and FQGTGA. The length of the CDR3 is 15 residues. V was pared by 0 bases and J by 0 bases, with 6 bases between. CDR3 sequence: CASSLTVGSYNEQFF. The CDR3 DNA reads TGTGCCAGCAGCTTAACTGTCGGCTCCTACAATGAGCAGTTCTTC. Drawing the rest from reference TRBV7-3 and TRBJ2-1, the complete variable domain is GAGVSQTPSNKVTEKGKYVELRCDPISGHTALYWYRQSLGQGPEFLIYFQGTGAADDSGLPNDRFFAVRPEGSVSTLKIQRTERGDSAVYLCASSLTVGSYNEQFFGPGTRLTVL.

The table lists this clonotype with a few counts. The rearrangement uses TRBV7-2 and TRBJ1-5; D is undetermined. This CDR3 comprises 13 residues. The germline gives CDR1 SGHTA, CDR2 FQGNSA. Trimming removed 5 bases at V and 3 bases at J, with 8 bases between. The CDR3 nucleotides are TGTGCCAGCAGCCAGACCTACAATCAGCCCCAGCATTTT. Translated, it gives CASSQTYNQPQHF.

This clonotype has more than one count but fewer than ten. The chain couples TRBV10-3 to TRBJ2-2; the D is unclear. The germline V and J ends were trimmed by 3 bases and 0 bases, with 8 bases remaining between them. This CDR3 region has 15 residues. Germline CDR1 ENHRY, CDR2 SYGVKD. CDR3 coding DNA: TGTGCCATCAGTGACTCGGTAGCGAACACCGGGGAGCTGTTTTTT. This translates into CAISDSVANTGELFF.